Listed here are 14 T cell receptor beta chains from one sample, sequenced in a study of blood T cell repertoires in COVID-19. Profiling relied on immunoSEQ multiplex PCR, and the TCRdb table lists in-frame clones only, not all of them. In the table there are over 120,000 clones, 87% of which are singletons. Sequenced sample: PBMCs or T cells enriched from blood (not recorded which). All receptors come from a man aged 55 to 69 who had recovered from COVID-19.

The chain combines TRBV7-2 with TRBJ2-1, with TRBD2 identical over 10 bases. The CDR3 totals 15 residues. Trimming removed 1 base from V and 8 bases from J; junction bases left unmatched: 5. Germline V gives CDR1 SGHTA, CDR2 FQGNSA. The DNA of the CDR3 is TGTGCCAGCAGCTTAGAGGCGACTAGCGGGCATGAGCAGTTCTTC. Translating it yields CASSLEATSGHEQFF.

The gene calls are TRBV6-1 and TRBJ1-5; 7 nucleotides align to TRBD1. Germline-derived CDR1 and CDR2 are MNHNS and SASEGT. The CDR3 is 17 amino acids. The V gene end was trimmed by 4 bases and the J gene end by 2 bases; junction bases not matched to a gene: 11. CDR3 DNA sequence: TGTGCCAGCAGTGCCCCAACAGGGGTAGAAGGCAATCAGCCCCAGCATTTT. It codes for CASSAPTGVEGNQPQHF.

The chain joins TRBV2 to TRBJ1-5; D is uncertain. V was trimmed by 5 bases and J by 5 bases, leaving 13 bases between them. The CDR3 consists of 14 residues. The germline V gene has CDR1 SNHLY and CDR2 FYNNEI. The CDR3 here is CASSRWGVDQPQHF. DNA for the CDR3: TGTGCCAGCAGTCGGTGGGGAGTGGATCAGCCCCAGCATTTT.

The genes are TRBV28 and TRBJ2-5; no clear D. The CDR3 totals 13 residues. V was trimmed by 5 bases and J by 7 bases, leaving 14 bases between them. Looked up from germline, CDR1 is MDHEN and CDR2 is SYDVKM. This chain's CDR3 is CASSPQRYGTQYF. CDR3 coding DNA: TGTGCCAGCAGTCCCCAACGGTATGGGACCCAGTACTTC.

The chain recombines TRBV27 with TRBJ1-1, with 9 bases lining up with TRBD1. CDR1 MNHEY and CDR2 SMNVEV come from the germline V gene (reference sequence). The CDR3 length is 17 residues. Trimming at V came to 5 bases and at J to 1 base, leaving 11 bases not matched to a gene. The CDR3, as DNA: TGTGCCAGCAGTCAATTTCCGACAGGGGGATCGAACACTGAAGCTTTCTTT. It encodes CASSQFPTGGSNTEAFF.

This clone was seen just once. CDR3 region: CASSPGQGGNTIYF. DNA of the CDR3: TGTGCCAGCAGTCCGGGACAGGGAGGTAACACCATATATTTT. The rearrangement links TRBV28 to TRBJ1-3; 9 bases align to TRBD1. This CDR3 is 14 amino acids long. The ends lost 5 bases at V and 7 bases at J; junction bases unmatched: 6. CDR1 and CDR2 from the germline V gene are MDHEN and SYDVKM. Complete variable domain (other parts from reference TRBV28 and TRBJ1-3): DVKVTQSSRYLVKRTGEKVFLECVQDMDHENMFWYRQDPGLGLRLIYFSYDVKMKEKGDIPEGYSVSREKKERFSLILESASTNQTSMYLCASSPGQGGNTIYFGEGSWLTVV.

The chain has TRBV6-1 and TRBJ2-2, with D perhaps TRBD2 (9 bases). CDR3 length: 16 amino acids. Per the germline V gene, CDR1 is MNHNS and CDR2 is SASEGT. Trimming left V 3 bases short and J 6 bases short, with 17 bases between. For the CDR3, the DNA is TGTGCCAGCAGTGACGACAGGGGCGGGGGGGCCGGGGAGCTGTTTTTT. Translated: CASSDDRGGGAGELFF.

The V gene is TRBV13, the J gene TRBJ1-2; D is uncertain. This CDR3 is built from 12 residues. V was clipped by 3 bases and J by 7 bases, with 9 bases between them. The germline CDR1 and CDR2 sequences are PRHDT and FYEKMQ (reference sequence). CDR3 in amino acids: CASSFGEGGYTF. As DNA, the CDR3 is TGTGCCAGCAGCTTCGGTGAGGGTGGCTACACCTTC.

The CDR3 DNA reads TGCGCCAGCAGTGCGGGACACGGCTACGAGCAGTACTTC. Translated, it gives CASSAGHGYEQYF. The genes are TRBV10-1 and TRBJ2-7, with D possibly matching TRBD1 (6 bases). Trimming took off 4 bases at V and 3 bases at J, with 10 bases between the two ends. This CDR3 contains 13 residues. Germline lookup yields CDR1 WNHNN and CDR2 SYGVQD (reference sequence).

The genes are TRBV28 and TRBJ1-2; D is unclear. Germline loops: CDR1 MDHEN, CDR2 SYDVKM. This CDR3 has 14 residues. Trimming cost V 4 bases and J 5 bases, with 14 bases left between them. CDR3 sequence: CASSSSGEKYGYTF. As DNA, the CDR3 is TGTGCCAGCAGTTCCTCCGGGGAGAAGTATGGCTACACCTTC.

With respect to this clone: At one boundary the junction diverges from the germline segment, which might be a read error. V gene TRBV7-7 combines with J gene TRBJ2-1, with 8 bases lining up with TRBD2. The germline CDR1 and CDR2 sequences are SSHAT and FNYEAQ (reference sequence). This CDR3 is 13 amino acids long. As DNA, the CDR3 is TGTGCTAGCAGCCTAGATAGCGGGGATAAGCAGTTCTTC. Protein sequence: CASSLDSGDKQFF. The entire variable domain, with the rest obtained from reference TRBV7-7 and TRBJ2-1, is as follows: GAGVSQSPRYKVTKRGQDVTLRCDPISSHATLYWYQQALGQGPEFLTYFNYEAQPDKSGLPSDRFSAERPEGSISTLTIQRTEQRDSAMYRCASSLDSGDKQFFGPGTRLTVL.

The chain links TRBV9 to TRBJ2-1; possible D gene TRBD2, 5 bases. From germline, CDR1 is SGDLS and CDR2 YYNGEE. This CDR3 is built from 12 residues. V shed 4 bases and J shed 9 bases, with 11 bases lying between them. Here the CDR3 reads CASSPMGSEQFF. The CDR3 DNA sequence: TGTGCCAGCAGCCCAATGGGGAGTGAGCAGTTCTTC. Drawing the rest from reference TRBV9 and TRBJ2-1, the complete variable domain is DSGVTQTPKHLITATGQRVTLRCSPRSGDLSVYWYQQSLDQGLQFLIQYYNGEERAKGNILERFSAQQFPDLHSELNLSSLELGDSALYFCASSPMGSEQFFGPGTRLTVL.

The chain employs TRBV4-1 and TRBJ2-1; 13 bases align to TRBD2. The germline gives CDR1 MGHRA, CDR2 YSYEKL. CDR3 length: 16 residues. The trim removed 3 bases at V and 9 bases at J, leaving 8 bases unmatched. The CDR3 loop reads CASSQPGLAGSIEQFF. CDR3 nucleotide sequence: TGCGCCAGCAGCCAGCCGGGACTAGCGGGGTCTATTGAGCAGTTCTTC.

This clone was found a few times. The gene calls are TRBV19 and TRBJ2-7, with D possibly TRBD2 on 6 matching bases. V was shortened by 2 bases and J by 3 bases, with 11 bases between the two germline ends. Germline V gene sequence: CDR1 LNHDA, CDR2 SQIVND (reference sequence). The CDR3 runs 14 residues. The CDR3, as DNA: TGTGCCAGTAGTATAAGCGGGCGGAGCTACGAGCAGTACTTC. Translated: CASSISGRSYEQYF.